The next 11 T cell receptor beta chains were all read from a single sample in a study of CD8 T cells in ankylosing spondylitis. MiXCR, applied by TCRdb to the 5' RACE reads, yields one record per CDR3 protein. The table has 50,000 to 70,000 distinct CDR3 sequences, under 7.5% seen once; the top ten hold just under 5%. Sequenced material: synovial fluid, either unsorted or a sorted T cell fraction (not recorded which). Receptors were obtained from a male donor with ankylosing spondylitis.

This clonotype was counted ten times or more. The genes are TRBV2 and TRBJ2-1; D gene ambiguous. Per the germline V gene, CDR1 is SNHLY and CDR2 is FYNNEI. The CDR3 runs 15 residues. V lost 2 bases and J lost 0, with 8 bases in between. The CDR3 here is CASSEMSGSYNEQFF. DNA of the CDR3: TGTGCCAGCAGTGAAATGTCTGGCTCCTACAATGAGCAGTTCTTC. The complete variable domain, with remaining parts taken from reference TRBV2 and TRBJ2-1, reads EPEVTQTPSHQVTQMGQEVILRCVPISNHLYFYWYRQILGQKVEFLVSFYNNEISEKSEIFDDQFSVERPDGSNFTLKIRSTKLEDSAMYFCASSEMSGSYNEQFFGPGTRLTVL.

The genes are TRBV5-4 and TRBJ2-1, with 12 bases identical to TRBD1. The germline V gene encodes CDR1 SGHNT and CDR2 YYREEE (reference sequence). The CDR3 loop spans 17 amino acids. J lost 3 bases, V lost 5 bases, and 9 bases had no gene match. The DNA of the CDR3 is TGTGCCAGCAGTTCCCCCGGGACAGGGGGCAACTACAATGAGCAGTTCTTC. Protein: CASSSPGTGGNYNEQFF. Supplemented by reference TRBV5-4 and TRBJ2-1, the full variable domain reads ETGVTQSPTHLIKTRGQQVTLRCSSQSGHNTVSWYQQALGQGPQFIFQYYREEENGRGNFPPRFSGLQFPNYSSELNVNALELDDSALYLCASSSPGTGGNYNEQFFGPGTRLTVL.

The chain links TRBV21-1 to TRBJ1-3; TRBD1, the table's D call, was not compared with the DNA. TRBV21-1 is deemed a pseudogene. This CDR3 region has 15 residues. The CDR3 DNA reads TGTGCCAGCAGCAAATTAGGCAGGGAAGGAAACACCATATATTTT. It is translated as CASSKLGREGNTIYF.

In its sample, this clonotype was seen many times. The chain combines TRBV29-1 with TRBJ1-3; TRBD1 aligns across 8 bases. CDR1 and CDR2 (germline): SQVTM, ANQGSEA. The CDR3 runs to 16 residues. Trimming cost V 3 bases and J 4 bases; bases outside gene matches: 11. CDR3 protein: CSVETTGQGAGNTIYF. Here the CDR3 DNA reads TGCAGCGTTGAGACTACCGGACAGGGTGCGGGAAACACCATATATTTT.

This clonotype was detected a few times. The CDR3 sequence is CASSRTTGTGRGTQYF. CDR3 bases: TGTGCCAGCAGCAGAACAACCGGGACTGGCCGGGGGACCCAGTACTTC. The chain couples TRBV7-3 to TRBJ2-5; maybe TRBD2 (6 bases). Trimming took off 5 bases at V and 7 bases at J, with 23 bases between the two ends. CDR3 length: 16 amino acids. Germline V gene sequence: CDR1 SGHTA, CDR2 FQGTGA. The whole variable domain, remainder taken from reference TRBV7-3 and TRBJ2-5, is GAGVSQTPSNKVTEKGKYVELRCDPISGHTALYWYRQSLGQGPEFLIYFQGTGAADDSGLPNDRFFAVRPEGSVSTLKIQRTERGDSAVYLCASSRTTGTGRGTQYFGPGTRLLVL.

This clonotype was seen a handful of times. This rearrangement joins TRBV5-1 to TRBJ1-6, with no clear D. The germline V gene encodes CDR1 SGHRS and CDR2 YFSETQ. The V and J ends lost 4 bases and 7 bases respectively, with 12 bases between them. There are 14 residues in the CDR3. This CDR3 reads CASSPGQENSPLHF. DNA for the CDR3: TGCGCCAGCAGCCCCGGGCAGGAGAATTCACCCCTCCACTTT. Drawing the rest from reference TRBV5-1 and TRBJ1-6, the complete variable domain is KAGVTQTPRYLIKTRGQQVTLSCSPISGHRSVSWYQQTPGQGLQFLFEYFSETQRNKGNFPGRFSGRQFSNSRSEMNVSTLELGDSALYLCASSPGQENSPLHFGNGTRLTVT.

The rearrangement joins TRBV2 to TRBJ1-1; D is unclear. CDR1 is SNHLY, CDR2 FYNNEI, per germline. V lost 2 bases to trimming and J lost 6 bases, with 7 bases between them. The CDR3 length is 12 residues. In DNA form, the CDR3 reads TGTGCCAGCAGTGAAACCTGGGCTGAAGCTTTCTTT. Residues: CASSETWAEAFF.

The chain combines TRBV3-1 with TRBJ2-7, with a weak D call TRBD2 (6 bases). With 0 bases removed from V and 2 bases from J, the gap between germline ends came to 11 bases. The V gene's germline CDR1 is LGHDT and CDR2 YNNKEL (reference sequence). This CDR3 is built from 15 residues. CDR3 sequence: CASSQEGGRAYEQYF. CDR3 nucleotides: TGTGCCAGCAGCCAAGAGGGGGGACGGGCCTACGAGCAGTACTTC.

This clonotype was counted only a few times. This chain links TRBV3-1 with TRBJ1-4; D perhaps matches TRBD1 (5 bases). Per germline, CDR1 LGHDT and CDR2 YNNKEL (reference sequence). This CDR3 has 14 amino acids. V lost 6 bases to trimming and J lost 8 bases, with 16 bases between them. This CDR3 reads CASSLGDIQEKLFF. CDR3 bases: TGTGCCAGCAGTTTGGGGGATATCCAGGAAAAACTGTTTTTT.

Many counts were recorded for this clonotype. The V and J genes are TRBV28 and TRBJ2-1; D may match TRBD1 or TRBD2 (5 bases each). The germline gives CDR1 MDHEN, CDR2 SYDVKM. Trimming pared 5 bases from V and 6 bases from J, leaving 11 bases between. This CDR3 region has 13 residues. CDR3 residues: CASSPWDPNEQFF. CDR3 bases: TGTGCCAGCAGTCCGTGGGACCCCAATGAGCAGTTCTTC.

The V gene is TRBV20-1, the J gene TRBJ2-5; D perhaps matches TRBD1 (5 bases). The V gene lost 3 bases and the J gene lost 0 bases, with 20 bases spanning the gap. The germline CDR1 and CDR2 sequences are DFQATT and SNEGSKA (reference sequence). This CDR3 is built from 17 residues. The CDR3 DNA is TGCAGTGCTAGGGAATTCCGGCAGGGTTTGTACCAAGAGACCCAGTACTTC. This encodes CSAREFRQGLYQETQYF.